Listed here are 25 T cell receptor beta chains from one sample, sequenced in a study of cytomegalovirus exposure and HLA in healthy donors. PCR employed 60 Vbeta and 13 Jbeta primers. TCRdb's copy holds only in-frame clones and misses some; the assay was immunoSEQ multiplex PCR. The sample has about 60,000 clones, and its top ten clones hold 2.1%. Sequencing was done on a sample of PBMCs. These receptors came from a woman under 30 in good health and CMV-seronegative.

This chain connects TRBV5-1 to TRBJ1-2, with D possibly matching TRBD1 (5 bases). The V and J ends lost 0 bases and 2 bases respectively, with 8 bases between them. The germline CDR1 and CDR2 sequences are SGHRS and YFSETQ. The CDR3 has 14 amino acids. The CDR3 DNA reads as TGCGCCAGCAGCTTGGAGGCAGGGAACTATGGCTACACCTTC. As protein: CASSLEAGNYGYTF.

The chain links TRBV19 to TRBJ2-1; 7 nucleotides align to TRBD1. The CDR3 runs to 15 residues. Trimming took 1 base from V and 5 from J; bases not matched to a gene: 5. Germline CDR1 reads LNHDA; CDR2 reads SQIVND (reference sequence). The CDR3 nucleotides read TGTGCCAGTAGTATAGGGGGACAGTTCGACAATGAGCAGTTCTTC. The encoded protein is CASSIGGQFDNEQFF.

This chain connects TRBV18 to TRBJ1-3, with a weak D call TRBD1 (6 bases). The V gene's germline CDR1 is KGHSH and CDR2 LQKENI. This CDR3 region has 17 residues. V lost 5 bases and J 2 bases, leaving 19 bases between the germline ends. DNA for the CDR3: TGTGCCAGCTCAGAGAATACAGGGTATTCTACTGGAAACACCATATATTTT. It codes for CASSENTGYSTGNTIYF.

V and J are TRBV5-1 and TRBJ2-7; unclear D gene. The CDR3 loop spans 13 amino acids. Trimming pared 2 bases from V and 4 bases from J, leaving 10 bases between. Germline lookup yields CDR1 SGHRS and CDR2 YFSETQ. The CDR3 loop is CASSFDGSYEQYF. Written as DNA, the CDR3 is TGCGCCAGCAGCTTCGACGGGTCGTACGAGCAGTACTTC. Full variable domain (rest looked up from reference TRBV5-1 and TRBJ2-7): KAGVTQTPRYLIKTRGQQVTLSCSPISGHRSVSWYQQTPGQGLQFLFEYFSETQRNKGNFPGRFSGRQFSNSRSEMNVSTLELGDSALYLCASSFDGSYEQYFGPGTRLTVT.

This sequence joins TRBV30 and TRBJ2-7, with 8 bases lining up with TRBD2. The CDR3 is 14 amino acids. J gave up 5 bases and V 3 bases, and 9 bases lay outside the gene matches. Germline V gene lookup returns CDR1 GTSNPN and CDR2 SVGIG (reference sequence). CDR3 nucleotides: TGTGCCTGGAGCCTCATAGCGGGAACGAACGAGCAGTACTTC. It yields the protein CAWSLIAGTNEQYF.

The chain has TRBV29-1 and TRBJ2-2; D is ambiguous. The length of the CDR3 is 13 residues. V shed 6 bases and J shed 1 base, with 9 bases lying between them. CDR1 and CDR2 from the germline V gene are SQVTM and ANQGSEA. CDR3: CSVTQLNTGELFF. The CDR3 DNA is TGCAGCGTGACACAGCTGAACACCGGGGAGCTGTTTTTT.

Regarding this clone: The sample has other DNA sequences that encode this CDR3 too. The rearrangement joins TRBV2 to TRBJ1-5; 7 nucleotides line up with TRBD1. V lost 6 bases and J lost 7; bases outside the gene matches: 6. Germline V gene sequence: CDR1 SNHLY, CDR2 FYNNEI. The length of the CDR3 is 13 residues. The CDR3 spells CASRERQGQPQHF. Here the CDR3 DNA reads TGTGCCAGCAGGGAACGACAGGGCCAGCCCCAGCATTTT.

The chain uses TRBV30 and TRBJ2-1; TRBD2 agrees at 9 bases. V shed 5 bases, J shed 3 bases, and the junction held 2 bases outside the gene matches. Per germline, CDR1 GTSNPN and CDR2 SVGIG (reference sequence). The CDR3 has 13 residues. The CDR3 here is CAWGTSFYNEQFF. The CDR3 nucleotides read TGTGCCTGGGGGACTAGCTTCTACAATGAGCAGTTCTTC.

The chain is built from TRBV25-1 and TRBJ1-1; D gene uncertain. Trimming took off 2 bases at V and 1 base at J, with 8 bases between the two ends. Germline assignment: CDR1 MGHDK and CDR2 SYGVNS. The CDR3 covers 14 residues. CDR3 DNA sequence: TGTGCCAGCAGTGAACGCGGCGGGAACACTGAAGCTTTCTTT. Translation: CASSERGGNTEAFF. Drawing the rest from reference TRBV25-1 and TRBJ1-1, the complete variable domain is EADIYQTPRYLVIGTGKKITLECSQTMGHDKMYWYQQDPGMELHLIHYSYGVNSTEKGDLSSESTVSRIRTEHFPLTLESARPSHTSQYLCASSERGGNTEAFFGQGTRLTVV.

The chain is built from TRBV30 and TRBJ1-2, with TRBD1 identical over 7 bases. The CDR3 contains 15 residues. Germline V gene data show CDR1 as GTSNPN and CDR2 as SVGIG (reference sequence). After removal of 0 bases from V and 6 bases from J, the junction contained 10 bases not matched to a gene. The CDR3 region is CAWSVFNRGYDGYTF. CDR3 nucleotide sequence: TGTGCCTGGAGTGTATTCAACAGGGGTTACGATGGCTACACCTTC.

The chain has TRBV5-1 and TRBJ1-2; no firm D call. The CDR3 loop spans 14 amino acids. Trimming pared 0 bases from V and 4 bases from J, leaving 10 bases between. Germline V gives CDR1 SGHRS, CDR2 YFSETQ. The DNA of the CDR3 is TGCGCCAGCAGCTTGGATTATTCTTTCTATGGCTACACCTTC. Residues: CASSLDYSFYGYTF.

The chain employs TRBV18 and TRBJ1-2; D is uncertain. Per the germline V gene, CDR1 is KGHSH and CDR2 is LQKENI. V gave up 4 bases and J gave up 1 base, with 19 bases separating them. The CDR3 is made up of 17 amino acids. The CDR3 loop reads CASSLHPPRVNNYGYTF. The CDR3 DNA reads TGTGCCAGCTCACTCCACCCCCCGCGCGTAAATAACTATGGCTACACCTTC.

This chain links TRBV19 with TRBJ2-4; 8 nucleotides align to TRBD1. The CDR3 has 15 residues. V was clipped by 7 bases and J by 6 bases; unmatched bases: 11. Germline CDR1 reads LNHDA; CDR2 reads SQIVND (reference sequence). Here the CDR3 DNA reads TGTGCCAGTACGGGACAGGAGCTGATCACAAACATTCAGTACTTC. The encoded protein is CASTGQELITNIQYF.

The gene calls are TRBV5-1 and TRBJ2-7; 9 nucleotides agree with TRBD2. Per germline, CDR1 SGHRS and CDR2 YFSETQ. There are 16 residues in the CDR3. With 2 bases clipped from V and 0 bases from J, the junction kept 6 bases outside the gene matches. The CDR3 DNA sequence: TGCGCCAGCAGCTTTTTCCTAGCGGGAAGCTCCTACGAGCAGTACTTC. It encodes CASSFFLAGSSYEQYF. The complete variable domain, with remaining parts taken from reference TRBV5-1 and TRBJ2-7, reads KAGVTQTPRYLIKTRGQQVTLSCSPISGHRSVSWYQQTPGQGLQFLFEYFSETQRNKGNFPGRFSGRQFSNSRSEMNVSTLELGDSALYLCASSFFLAGSSYEQYFGPGTRLTVT.

This chain connects TRBV1 to TRBJ1-2. TRBV1 corresponds to a pseudogene. This CDR3 is 15 amino acids long. CDR3 sequence (DNA): TGCACCAGCAGCCAAGTAACAGGGAGGGGATATGGCTACACCTTC. Its translation: CTSSQVTGRGYGYTF.

The rearrangement uses TRBV5-1 and TRBJ2-7; no firm D call. The CDR3 covers 14 residues. Trimming stripped 4 bases from V and 3 bases from J, with 14 bases between. In germline, CDR1 is SGHRS, CDR2 YFSETQ. The CDR3 is CASSLAGSGYEQYF. CDR3 sequence (DNA): TGCGCCAGCAGCCTCGCCGGGTCGGGCTACGAGCAGTACTTC.

The chain is built from TRBV9 and TRBJ2-7; 11 positions match TRBD2. The junction had 6 bases not matched to a gene; V was cut back by 0 bases and J by 4 bases. Germline CDR1 is SGDLS and CDR2 is YYNGEE. The length of the CDR3 is 16 residues. The CDR3 here is CASSVGWGTSGYEQYF. CDR3 coding DNA: TGTGCCAGCAGCGTAGGGTGGGGGACTAGCGGTTACGAGCAGTACTTC.

The chain couples TRBV6-1 to TRBJ1-4; the D gene is possibly TRBD1 (5 bases). The CDR3 contains 14 residues. Germline V gene data show CDR1 as MNHNS and CDR2 as SASEGT. Trimming removed 6 bases from V and 8 bases from J, with 16 bases in between. CDR3 nucleotides: TGTGCCAGCAGCCCCGGCGGGGGGGGAGAAAAACTGTTTTTT. This codes for CASSPGGGGEKLFF.

The V gene is TRBV29-1, the J gene TRBJ1-1; D uncertain. Germline-derived CDR1 and CDR2 are SQVTM and ANQGSEA. The CDR3 length is 13 residues. V lost 7 bases, J lost 8 bases, and 20 bases lay in between. DNA of the CDR3: TGCAGCGCTGGGTTCAGAGGTTTACTCGAAGCTTTCTTT. This sequence encodes CSAGFRGLLEAFF.

The genes are TRBV5-6 and TRBJ1-2; 7 bases map to TRBD1. This CDR3 region has 13 residues. Germline-derived CDR1 and CDR2 are SGHDT and YYEEEE. Trimming at V came to 0 bases and at J to 7 bases, leaving 3 bases not matched to a gene. The CDR3 region has the DNA TGTGCCAGCAGCTTGGTCGGGACAGTTGGCTACACCTTC. Its protein product is CASSLVGTVGYTF.

The chain has TRBV6-4 and TRBJ2-3; TRBD2 matches at 9 bases. Per germline, CDR1 MRHNA and CDR2 SNTAGT. The junction had 10 bases not matched to a gene; V was cut back by 6 bases and J by 3 bases. The CDR3 extends over 16 amino acids. CDR3 protein: CASRDTAGGETDTQYF. The CDR3 region has the DNA TGTGCCAGCAGAGACACAGCGGGGGGAGAGACAGATACGCAGTATTTT.

CDR3: CASSFSRTGATADYSQYF. In DNA form, the CDR3 reads TGTGCCAGCAGTTTTTCTCGCACTGGCGCGACAGCCGATTACTCCCAGTACTTC. The rearrangement links TRBV27 to TRBJ2-5, with D maybe TRBD1 (5 bases). The germline V and J ends were trimmed by 3 bases and 9 bases, with 29 bases remaining between them. Germline V gene data show CDR1 as MNHEY and CDR2 as SMNVEV (reference sequence). The CDR3 extends over 18 amino acids.

The CDR3 is CASSGNVGEPLHF. CDR3 DNA: TGTGCCAGCAGCGGAAACGTCGGGGAGCCCCTCCACTTT. The chain recombines TRBV9 with TRBJ1-6; D gene unclear. Germline V gene sequence: CDR1 SGDLS, CDR2 YYNGEE. The CDR3 consists of 13 residues. Deletions cut 3 bases from V and 13 bases from J, with 14 bases between.

The V and J genes are TRBV6-1 and TRBJ1-1; D is undetermined. The length of the CDR3 is 11 residues. V lost 5 bases and J lost 5, with 6 bases in between. Germline CDR1 and CDR2: MNHNS and SASEGT. CDR3 protein: CASSSATEAFF. The DNA for the CDR3 is TGTGCCAGCAGTTCCGCGACTGAAGCTTTCTTT.

The chain couples TRBV5-1 to TRBJ2-5; tentatively, D is TRBD2 (6 bases). The CDR3 has 15 residues. The germline V and J ends were trimmed by 4 bases and 2 bases, with 15 bases remaining between them. Germline V gives CDR1 SGHRS, CDR2 YFSETQ. The CDR3, as DNA: TGCGCCAGCAGCCCAGGAGCGGGCCTTCAAGAGACCCAGTACTTC. Its protein is CASSPGAGLQETQYF.